The present TCR beta chain was sequenced within a study of cytomegalovirus exposure and HLA in healthy donors. General study results and limits: Later genetic work tied a missense DCLRE1C variant to beta-chain V and J trimming. A later analysis linked about 17,000 TCR beta sequences to HLA alleles at 0.05 false discovery rate. The classifier, whose performance was assessed in both the original and validation cohorts, reportedly diagnosed cytomegalovirus status with high specificity and sensitivity. Most TCR beta V segments were productive about 90% or about 30% of the time in an earlier analysis.

On this clone itself: The antigen is not known.

This CDR3 spans 13 amino acids. PCR primers comprised 60 Vbeta and 13 Jbeta primers. TCRdb's table, derived via immunoSEQ multiplex PCR, lists solely in-frame clones and lacks some. The sample has 150,000 to 200,000 clones, roughly 73% seen once. This sequence joins TRBV21-1 and TRBJ2-5; TRBD2 is the table's D call and was not checked against the DNA. The DNA end lines up better with TRBJ2-7; the J call may be wrong. TRBV21-1 is given as a pseudogene. Sequenced sample: PBMCs. The clonotype originates from a female donor in good health and CMV-seronegative. The CDR3 sequence: CASNRGRTYEQYF. Here the CDR3 DNA reads TGTGCCAGCAACCGAGGGAGGACCTACGAGCAGTACTTC.